The sequence of this T cell receptor (beta chain) was determined in a study of blood T cells in healthy people across ages. Study results and caveats: Estimated diversity that came from one million T cells was considered an underestimate. With age, beta diversity per million T cells declined roughly linearly, significantly by approximately 40.

The V gene end was trimmed by 0 bases and the J gene end by 4 bases; junction bases not matched to a gene: 6. Germline assignment: CDR1 SGHRS and CDR2 YFSETQ. The CDR3 loop spans 16 amino acids. In this sample, this clonotype turned up a few times. What it binds is unknown. A sample-barcoded 5' primer and a J-beta primer mix were used in a second PCR of roughly 7 to 11 cycles. The template-switch adaptor, which had 12 random nucleotides, put a tag on each cDNA molecule. One entry per CDR3 protein, called by TCRdb with MiXCR from the 5' RACE reads. The data show some 1.6 million distinct CDR3 sequences, about 32% seen once.

The specimen was blood. The TCR comes from a woman in her twenties or thirties in good health. The chain has TRBV5-1 and TRBJ2-4, with 8 bases that match TRBD2. CDR3 coding DNA: TGCGCCAGCAGCTTGGGCACTAGCGGCCTGAAAAACATTCAGTACTTC. It specifies CASSLGTSGLKNIQYF.